Reported below is one TCR beta chain. The antigen is not known. The CDR3 consists of 15 residues. The V and J ends lost 5 bases and 1 base, in that order; junction bases with no gene match: 6. Germline assignment: CDR1 SGHAT and CDR2 FQNNGV. Unique molecular identifiers were built into the TCRbeta library. TCRdb redid the calling of the PCR reads with MiXCR, one entry per CDR3 protein. The top ten hold 25% to 35% of the sample, which has about 900,000 distinct CDR3 sequences, 25% to 35% seen once. The sample is drawn from a study of T-cell reconstitution after alpha-beta-depleted transplantation in children. The study's findings and limits: Expanded graft clones numbering several hundred reportedly gave rise to alpha-beta T cells about two months after transplant. One year after transplant, T-cell counts and diversity came mostly from newly produced T cells.

The sequenced sample was PBMCs, mostly from graft donor cells, obtained 360 days after TCRalphabeta/CD19-depleted stem cell transplant. The clonotype comes from a boy under two years old who had a stem cell transplant for SCID, so the T cells may come from the graft donor. V gene TRBV11-2 combines with J gene TRBJ2-5; 8 nucleotides match TRBD2. CDR3 in DNA: TGTGCCAGCAGCCGCCGGGGGGGGATCCAAGAGACCCAGTACTTC. Translation gives CASSRRGGIQETQYF.